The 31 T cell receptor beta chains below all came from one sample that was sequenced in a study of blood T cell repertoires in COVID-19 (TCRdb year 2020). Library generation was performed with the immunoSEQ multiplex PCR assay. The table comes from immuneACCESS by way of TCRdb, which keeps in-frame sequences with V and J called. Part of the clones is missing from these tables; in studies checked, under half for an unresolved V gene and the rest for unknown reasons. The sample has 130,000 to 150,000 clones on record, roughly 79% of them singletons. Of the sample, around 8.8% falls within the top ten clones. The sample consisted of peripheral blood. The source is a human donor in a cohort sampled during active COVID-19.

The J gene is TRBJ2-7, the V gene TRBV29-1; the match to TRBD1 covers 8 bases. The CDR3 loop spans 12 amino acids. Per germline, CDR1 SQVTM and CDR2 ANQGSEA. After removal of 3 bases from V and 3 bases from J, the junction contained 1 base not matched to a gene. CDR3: CSVEDRVYEQYF. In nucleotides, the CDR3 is TGCAGCGTTGAGGACAGGGTCTACGAGCAGTACTTC.

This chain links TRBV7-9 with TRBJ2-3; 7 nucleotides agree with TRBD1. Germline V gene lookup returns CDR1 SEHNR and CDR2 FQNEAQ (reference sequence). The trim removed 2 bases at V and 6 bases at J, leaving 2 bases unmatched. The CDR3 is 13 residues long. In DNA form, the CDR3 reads TGTGCCAGCAGCTTACCGACAGGGGATACGCAGTATTTT. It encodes CASSLPTGDTQYF.

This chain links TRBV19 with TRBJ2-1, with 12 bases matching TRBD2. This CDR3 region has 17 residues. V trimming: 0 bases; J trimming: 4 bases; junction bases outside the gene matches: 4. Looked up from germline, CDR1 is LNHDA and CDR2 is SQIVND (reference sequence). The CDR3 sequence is CASSIDLAGGPYNEQFF. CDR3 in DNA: TGTGCCAGTAGTATAGACCTAGCGGGAGGGCCGTACAATGAGCAGTTCTTC. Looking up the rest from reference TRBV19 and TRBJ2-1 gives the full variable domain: DGGITQSPKYLFRKEGQNVTLSCEQNLNHDAMYWYRQDPGQGLRLIYYSQIVNDFQKGDIAEGYSVSREKKESFPLTVTSAQKNPTAFYLCASSIDLAGGPYNEQFFGPGTRLTVL.

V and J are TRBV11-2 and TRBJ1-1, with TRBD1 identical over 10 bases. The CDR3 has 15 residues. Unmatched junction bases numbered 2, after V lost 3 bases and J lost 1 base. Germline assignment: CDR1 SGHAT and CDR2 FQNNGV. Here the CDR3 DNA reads TGTGCCAGCAGCTTGGGGGACAGGGGGAACACTGAAGCTTTCTTT. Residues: CASSLGDRGNTEAFF. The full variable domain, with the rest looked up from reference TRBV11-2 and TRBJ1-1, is EAGVAQSPRYKIIEKRQSVAFWCNPISGHATLYWYQQILGQGPKLLIQFQNNGVVDDSQLPKDRFSAERLKGVDSTLKIQPAKLEDSAVYLCASSLGDRGNTEAFFGQGTRLTVV.

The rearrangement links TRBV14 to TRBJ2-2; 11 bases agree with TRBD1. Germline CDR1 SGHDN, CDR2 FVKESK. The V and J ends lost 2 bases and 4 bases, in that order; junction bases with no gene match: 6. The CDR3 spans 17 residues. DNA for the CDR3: TGTGCCAGCAGCCAATTCCGGACAGGGGGCACCACCGGGGAGCTGTTTTTT. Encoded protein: CASSQFRTGGTTGELFF.

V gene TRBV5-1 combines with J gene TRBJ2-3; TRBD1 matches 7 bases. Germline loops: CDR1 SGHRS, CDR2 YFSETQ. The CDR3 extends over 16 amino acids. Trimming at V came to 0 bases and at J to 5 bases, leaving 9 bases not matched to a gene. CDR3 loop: CASSLAGQSTGDTQYF. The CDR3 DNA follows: TGCGCCAGCAGCTTGGCGGGACAGAGCACCGGAGATACGCAGTATTTT.

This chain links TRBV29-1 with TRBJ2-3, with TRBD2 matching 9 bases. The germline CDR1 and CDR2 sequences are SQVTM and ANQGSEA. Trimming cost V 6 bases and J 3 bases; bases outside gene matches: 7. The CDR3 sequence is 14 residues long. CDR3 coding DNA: TGCAGCGTCTTAGCGGGAGTGGTGACAGATACGCAGTATTTT. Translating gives CSVLAGVVTDTQYF.

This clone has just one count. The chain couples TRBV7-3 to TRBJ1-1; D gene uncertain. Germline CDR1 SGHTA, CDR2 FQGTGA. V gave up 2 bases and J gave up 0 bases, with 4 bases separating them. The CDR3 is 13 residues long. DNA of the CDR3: TGTGCCAGCAGCTTAGAGGTGAACACTGAAGCTTTCTTT. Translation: CASSLEVNTEAFF.

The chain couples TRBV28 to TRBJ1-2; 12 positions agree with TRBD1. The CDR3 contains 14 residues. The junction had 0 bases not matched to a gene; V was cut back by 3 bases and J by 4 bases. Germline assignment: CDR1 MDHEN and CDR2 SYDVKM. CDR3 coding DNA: TGTGCCAGCAGTTTGGGACAGGGGGCCTATGGCTACACCTTC. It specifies CASSLGQGAYGYTF.

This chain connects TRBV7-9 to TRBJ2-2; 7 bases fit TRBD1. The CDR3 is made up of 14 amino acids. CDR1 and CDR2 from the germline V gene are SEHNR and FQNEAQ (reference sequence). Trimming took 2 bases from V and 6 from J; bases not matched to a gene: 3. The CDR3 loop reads CASSLRQGSGELFF. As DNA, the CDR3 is TGTGCCAGCAGCTTACGACAGGGCTCCGGGGAGCTGTTTTTT.

This CDR3 reads CASSQMGREGQPQHF. The CDR3 nucleotides are TGTGCCAGCAGCCAAATGGGGAGGGAGGGCCAGCCCCAGCATTTT. V usage is TRBV3-1 (or the pseudogene TRBV3-2) and J usage is TRBJ1-5; no definite D call. Trimming left V 2 bases short and J 7 bases short, with 15 bases between. Germline V gives CDR1 LGHDT, CDR2 YNNKEL (reference sequence). The CDR3 totals 15 residues.

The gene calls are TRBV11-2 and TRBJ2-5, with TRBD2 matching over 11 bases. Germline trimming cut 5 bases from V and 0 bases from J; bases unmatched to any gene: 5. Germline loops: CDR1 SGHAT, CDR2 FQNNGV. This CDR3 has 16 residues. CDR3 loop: CASSEPGLADQETQYF. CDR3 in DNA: TGTGCCAGCAGCGAACCGGGACTAGCGGACCAAGAGACCCAGTACTTC.

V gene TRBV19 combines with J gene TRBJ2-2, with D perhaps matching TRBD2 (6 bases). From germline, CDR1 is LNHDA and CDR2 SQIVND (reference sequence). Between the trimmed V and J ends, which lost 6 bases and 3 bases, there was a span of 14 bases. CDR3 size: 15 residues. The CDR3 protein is CASRRQLADTGELFF. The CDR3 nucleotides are TGTGCCAGTAGGCGCCAACTAGCTGACACCGGGGAGCTGTTTTTT.

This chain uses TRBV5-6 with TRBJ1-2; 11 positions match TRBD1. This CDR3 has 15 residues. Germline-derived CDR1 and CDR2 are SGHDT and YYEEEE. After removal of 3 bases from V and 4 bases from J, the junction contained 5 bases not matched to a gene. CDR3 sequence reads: CASSWGQGDFYGYTF. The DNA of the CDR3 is TGTGCCAGCAGCTGGGGACAGGGGGATTTCTATGGCTACACCTTC.

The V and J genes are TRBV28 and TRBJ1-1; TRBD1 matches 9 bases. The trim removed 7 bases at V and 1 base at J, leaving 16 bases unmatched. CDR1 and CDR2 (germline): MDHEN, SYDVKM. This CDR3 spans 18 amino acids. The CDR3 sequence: CASTPPAYRGRGNTEAFF. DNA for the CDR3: TGTGCCAGCACCCCGCCGGCTTACAGGGGGCGGGGGAACACTGAAGCTTTCTTT.

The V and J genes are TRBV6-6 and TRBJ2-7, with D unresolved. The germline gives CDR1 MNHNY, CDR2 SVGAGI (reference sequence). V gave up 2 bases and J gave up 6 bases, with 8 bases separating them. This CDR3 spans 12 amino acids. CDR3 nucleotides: TGTGCCAGCAGTTACGAGGTGGGCGAGCAGTACTTC. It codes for CASSYEVGEQYF.

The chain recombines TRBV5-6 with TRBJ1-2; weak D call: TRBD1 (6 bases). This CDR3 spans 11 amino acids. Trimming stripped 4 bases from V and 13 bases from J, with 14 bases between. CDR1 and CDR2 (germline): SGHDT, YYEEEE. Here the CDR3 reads CASSRGGAGTF. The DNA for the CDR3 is TGTGCCAGCAGCCGGGGGGGCGCGGGCACCTTC.

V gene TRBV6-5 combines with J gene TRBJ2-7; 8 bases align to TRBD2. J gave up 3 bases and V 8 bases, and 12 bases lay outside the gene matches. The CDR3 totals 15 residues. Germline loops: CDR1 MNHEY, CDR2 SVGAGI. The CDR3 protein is CASRTPGLAGYEQYF. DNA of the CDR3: TGTGCCAGCCGTACCCCGGGGCTAGCGGGCTACGAGCAGTACTTC.

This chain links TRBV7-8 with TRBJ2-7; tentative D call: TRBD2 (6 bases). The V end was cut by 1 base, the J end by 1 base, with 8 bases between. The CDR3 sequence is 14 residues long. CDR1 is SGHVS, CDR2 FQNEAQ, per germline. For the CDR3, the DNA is TGTGCCAGCAGCTTAGGGGAGGATTCCTACGAGCAGTACTTC. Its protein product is CASSLGEDSYEQYF.

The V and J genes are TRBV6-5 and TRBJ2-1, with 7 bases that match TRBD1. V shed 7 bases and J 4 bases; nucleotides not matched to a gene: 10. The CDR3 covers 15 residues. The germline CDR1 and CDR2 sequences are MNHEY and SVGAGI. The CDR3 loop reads CASKADRALYNEQFF. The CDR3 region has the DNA TGTGCCAGCAAAGCCGACAGGGCACTTTACAATGAGCAGTTCTTC.

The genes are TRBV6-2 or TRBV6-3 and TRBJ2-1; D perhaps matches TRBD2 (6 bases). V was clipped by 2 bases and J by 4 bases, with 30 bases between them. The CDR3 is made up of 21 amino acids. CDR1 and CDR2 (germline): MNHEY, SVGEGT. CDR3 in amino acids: CASSYDRMEGKRSDSYNEQFF. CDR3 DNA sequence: TGTGCCAGCAGTTACGACCGCATGGAGGGGAAGAGATCCGACAGTTACAATGAGCAGTTCTTC.

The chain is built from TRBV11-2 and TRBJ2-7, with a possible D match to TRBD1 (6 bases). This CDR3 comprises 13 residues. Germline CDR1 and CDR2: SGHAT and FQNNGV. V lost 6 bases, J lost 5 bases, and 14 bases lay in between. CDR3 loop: CASRAGDNHEQYF. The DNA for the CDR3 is TGTGCCAGCAGGGCCGGGGACAACCACGAGCAGTACTTC.

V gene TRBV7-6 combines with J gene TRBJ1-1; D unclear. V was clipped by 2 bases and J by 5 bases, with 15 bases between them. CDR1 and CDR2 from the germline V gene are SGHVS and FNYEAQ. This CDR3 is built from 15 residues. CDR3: CASSLTMGGRTEAFF. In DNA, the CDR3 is TGTGCCAGCAGCTTAACTATGGGAGGGAGAACTGAAGCTTTCTTT.

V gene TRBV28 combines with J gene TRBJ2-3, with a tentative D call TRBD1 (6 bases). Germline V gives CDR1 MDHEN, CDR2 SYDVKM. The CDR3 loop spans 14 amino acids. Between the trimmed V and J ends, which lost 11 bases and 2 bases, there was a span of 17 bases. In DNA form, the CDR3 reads TGTGCCTCAAGGTGGGACACCTTCACAGATACGCAGTATTTT. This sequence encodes CASRWDTFTDTQYF.

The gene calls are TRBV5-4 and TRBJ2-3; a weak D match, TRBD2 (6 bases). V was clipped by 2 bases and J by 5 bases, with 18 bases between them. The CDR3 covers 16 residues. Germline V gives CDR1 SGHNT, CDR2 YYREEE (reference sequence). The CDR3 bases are TGTGCCAGCAGCTTTGGTACAACGCGGGATGGAGATACGCAGTATTTT. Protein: CASSFGTTRDGDTQYF.

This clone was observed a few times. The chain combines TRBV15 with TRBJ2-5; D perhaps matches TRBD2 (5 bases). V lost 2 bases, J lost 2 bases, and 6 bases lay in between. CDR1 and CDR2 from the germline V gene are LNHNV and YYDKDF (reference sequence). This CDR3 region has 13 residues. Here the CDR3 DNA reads TGTGCCACCAGCAGACGGGGACAAGAGACCCAGTACTTC. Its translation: CATSRRGQETQYF.

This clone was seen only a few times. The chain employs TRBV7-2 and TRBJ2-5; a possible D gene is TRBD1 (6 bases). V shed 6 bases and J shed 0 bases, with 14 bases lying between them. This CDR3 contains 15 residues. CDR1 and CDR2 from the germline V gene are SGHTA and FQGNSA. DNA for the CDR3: TGTGCCAGCAGTCGACAGGCGAAGTACCAAGAGACCCAGTACTTC. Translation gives CASSRQAKYQETQYF.

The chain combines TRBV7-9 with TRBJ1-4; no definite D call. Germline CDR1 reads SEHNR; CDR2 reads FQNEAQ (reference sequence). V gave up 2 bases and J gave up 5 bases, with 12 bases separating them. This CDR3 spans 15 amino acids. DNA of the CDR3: TGTGCCAGCAGCTTATCCGGGGTCCCAAATGAAAAACTGTTTTTT. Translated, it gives CASSLSGVPNEKLFF.

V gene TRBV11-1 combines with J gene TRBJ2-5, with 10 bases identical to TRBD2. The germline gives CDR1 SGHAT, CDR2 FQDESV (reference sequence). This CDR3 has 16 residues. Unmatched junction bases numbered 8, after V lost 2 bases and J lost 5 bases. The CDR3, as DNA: TGTGCCAGCAGCTTAAACAGCGGGAGGGCCGGGGAGACCCAGTACTTC. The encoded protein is CASSLNSGRAGETQYF.

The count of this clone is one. The chain's CDR3 is CSVGGGSRPEQYF. The CDR3 nucleotides read TGCAGCGTTGGGGGAGGGAGCCGCCCCGAGCAGTACTTC. The chain joins TRBV29-1 to TRBJ2-7; 7 bases map to TRBD2. The CDR3 is made up of 13 amino acids. The J segment lost 6 bases and the V segment lost 4 bases, leaving 9 bases of the junction unmatched. The germline CDR1 and CDR2 sequences are SQVTM and ANQGSEA.

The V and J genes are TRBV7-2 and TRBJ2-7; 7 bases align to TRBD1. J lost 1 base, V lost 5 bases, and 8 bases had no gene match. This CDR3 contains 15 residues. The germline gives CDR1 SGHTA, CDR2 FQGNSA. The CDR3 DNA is TGTGCCAGCAGCCTCCGACAGGGCGCATCCTACGAGCAGTACTTC. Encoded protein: CASSLRQGASYEQYF.